The rows below give T cell receptor beta chains drawn from one sample of a study of cytomegalovirus exposure and HLA in healthy donors. Measured with immunoSEQ multiplex PCR; TCRdb has only the in-frame clones, and not every one. The sample yields roughly 59,000 clones, around 62% seen once. Sample: PBMCs. These receptors were taken from a middle-aged man in good health and CMV-seropositive. CDR3s include the opening cysteine and the closing phenylalanine or tryptophan. The D gene is left open where the match is weak.

V	length	J	D	CDR3	DNA
TRBV5-6	13	TRBJ1-2	TRBD1	CASRPTGQAVYTF	TGTGCCAGCAGACCTACGGGACAGGCCGTTTACACCTTC
TRBV14	14	TRBJ1-2	-	CASSPMSGNYGYTF	TGTGCCAGCAGCCCAATGTCCGGGAACTATGGCTACACCTTC
TRBV21-1	17	TRBJ1-1	-	CASSNHGEVDSNTEAFF	TGTGCCAGCAGCAATCATGGAGAGGTAGATTCGAACACTGAAGCTTTCTTT
TRBV19	14	TRBJ1-3	-	CASSIGVSGNTIYF	TGTGCCAGTAGTATAGGCGTCTCTGGAAACACCATATATTTT
TRBV19	15	TRBJ1-5	TRBD1	CASSYGQGGWQPQHF	TGTGCCAGTAGTTATGGACAGGGCGGGTGGCAGCCCCAGCATTTT
TRBV14	14	TRBJ2-2	-	CASSQGGLLGELFF	TGTGCCAGCAGCCAAGGGGGCCTCTTGGGGGAGCTGTTTTTT
TRBV7-2	16	TRBJ2-1	TRBD1	CASSLDGTGWFNEQFF	TGTGCCAGCAGCTTAGACGGGACAGGGTGGTTCAATGAGCAGTTCTTC
TRBV27	15	TRBJ2-7	TRBD2	CASSWGSVAGYEQYF	TGTGCCAGCAGTTGGGGGAGCGTAGCGGGGTACGAGCAGTACTTC
TRBV19	15	TRBJ2-5	-	CASSNPIAVEETQYF	TGTGCCAGTAGTAATCCTATAGCGGTCGAAGAGACCCAGTACTTC
TRBV29-1	13	TRBJ1-1	TRBD1	CSADRGLNTEAFF	TGCAGCGCGGACAGGGGCTTGAACACTGAAGCTTTCTTT